This is a list of T cell receptor beta chains from one sample in a study of T-cell memory formation after mild COVID-19. From the 5' RACE reads, TCRdb called clonotypes with MiXCR, one entry per CDR3 protein. The sample contains roughly 200,000 distinct CDR3 sequences, around 19% of which appear only once. Input material: PBMCs or a T cell subset sorted from them (not recorded which). The receptors originated from an adult woman who had mild COVID-19 (a few samples of this study predate the infection). Cell type and time point are not known. CDR3s include the opening cysteine and the closing phenylalanine or tryptophan. A D gene is named only where the DNA matches it firmly. Expanded clones get a size class; other rows say once, few or many, or leave the size out.

TRBJ2-2 | - | TRBV9 | many | TGTGCCAGCAGCCCACTCCTCACCGGGGAGCTGTTTTTT | CASSPLLTGELFF
TRBJ2-7 | TRBD2 | TRBV10-3 | few | TGTGCCATCAGGCCTACAACTAGCGGGGCAACCTACGAGCAGTACTTC | CAIRPTTSGATYEQYF
TRBJ2-3 | - | TRBV30 | - | TGTGCCTGGAGTCCGGTGGGACATACGCAGTATTTT | CAWSPVGHTQYF
TRBJ2-6 | - | TRBV2 | - | TGTGCCAGCAGTAGAGTGTTCTCTGGGGCCAACGTCCTGACTTTC | CASSRVFSGANVLTF
TRBJ2-7 | - | TRBV11-2 | few | TGTGCCAGCAGCTTAGTTTCGGGGGCCTCCTACGAGCAGTACTTC | CASSLVSGASYEQYF
TRBJ2-1 | TRBD2 | TRBV20-1 | - | TGCAGTGCTAGAGAGCGCGGGAGGGGGTATGAGCAGTTCTTC | CSARERGRGYEQFF
TRBJ2-1 | - | TRBV11-1 | few | TGTGCCAGCAGCTTAAGCGCCTCCAATGAGCAGTTCTTC | CASSLSASNEQFF
TRBJ2-3 | - | TRBV5-4 | few | TGTGCCAGCAGCTTGGACGGATTAGCGGAGACAGATACGCAGTATTTT | CASSLDGLAETDTQYF
TRBJ2-7 | TRBD1 | TRBV2 | - | TGTGCCAGCAGACAGGGGGCCTACAGCTCCTACGAGCAGTACTTC | CASRQGAYSSYEQYF
TRBJ2-5 | - | TRBV7-2 | few | TGTGCCAGCAGCTTGGGTATTGTGGAGACCCAGTACTTC | CASSLGIVETQYF
TRBJ2-1 | TRBD1 | TRBV6-1 | few | TGTGCCAGCAGGCCCCGGCAGGGGGCTCTGAATGAGCAGTTCTTC | CASRPRQGALNEQFF
TRBJ2-1 | TRBD2 | TRBV7-2 | few | TGTGCCAGCAGCATTAGCGGGAGGGCCTATTTCGGCGAGCAGTTCTTC | CASSISGRAYFGEQFF